These T cell receptor beta chains were read from a single sample in a study of shared T cell receptors in the human thymus. The assay was immunoSEQ multiplex PCR, and TCRdb's table has in-frame clones only and misses some. The top ten hold 0.0085% to 0.012% of the sample, which has about 660,000 clones, 70% to 90% seen once. These data were also reused for a study on human thymus T cells.

Sequencing input: thymocytes. Receptor source: a boy younger than two with a congenital heart defect. Each CDR3 is given with its conserved first and last residue. The order of the fields is clone size, D gene, V gene, J gene, CDR3 protein, CDR3 DNA. D genes are given only for firm matches. For some rows the clone size is stated as once, few or many, or as a class when expanded; others skip it.

clone_size: -; d_call: -; v_call: TRBV30; j_call: TRBJ2-6; cdr3_aa: CAWSVPRVSGANVLTF; cdr3_nt: TGTGCCTGGAGTGTACCCAGGGTGTCTGGGGCCAACGTCCTGACTTTC
clone_size: -; d_call: TRBD1; v_call: TRBV28; j_call: TRBJ1-4; cdr3_aa: CASSLGPNRDSEKLFF; cdr3_nt: TGTGCCAGCAGTCTCGGACCTAACCGGGACAGTGAAAAACTGTTTTTT
clone_size: -; d_call: -; v_call: TRBV6-5; j_call: TRBJ2-6; cdr3_aa: CASSEKTGYILTF; cdr3_nt: TGTGCCAGCAGTGAGAAGACAGGCTATATCCTGACTTTC
clone_size: -; d_call: TRBD1; v_call: TRBV5-4; j_call: TRBJ2-3; cdr3_aa: CASSLGNRDRGTDTQYF; cdr3_nt: TGTGCCAGCAGCTTGGGAAACCGGGACAGGGGCACAGATACGCAGTATTTT
clone_size: -; d_call: TRBD1; v_call: TRBV7-9; j_call: TRBJ1-5; cdr3_aa: CASSFNPGQGSNQPQHF; cdr3_nt: TGTGCCAGCAGCTTCAACCCGGGACAGGGGAGCAATCAGCCCCAGCATTTT
clone_size: -; d_call: -; v_call: TRBV27; j_call: TRBJ1-4; cdr3_aa: CASSPYPLGGGLEKLFF; cdr3_nt: TGTGCCAGCAGTCCCTATCCCTTAGGGGGGGGCTTGGAAAAACTGTTTTTT
clone_size: -; d_call: -; v_call: TRBV7-6; j_call: TRBJ2-7; cdr3_aa: CASSLVGGKSSYEQYF; cdr3_nt: TGTGCCAGCAGCTTAGTAGGGGGAAAGAGCTCCTACGAGCAGTACTTC
clone_size: -; d_call: TRBD1; v_call: TRBV7-9; j_call: TRBJ1-4; cdr3_aa: CASSPRDSSNEKLFF; cdr3_nt: TGTGCCAGCAGCCCCCGGGACAGCTCCAATGAAAAACTGTTTTTT
clone_size: -; d_call: TRBD2; v_call: TRBV7-2; j_call: TRBJ2-1; cdr3_aa: CASSSPGLAGGREQFF; cdr3_nt: TGTGCCAGCAGCTCCCCGGGACTAGCGGGAGGGCGTGAGCAGTTCTTC
clone_size: -; d_call: TRBD1; v_call: TRBV11-2; j_call: TRBJ2-7; cdr3_aa: CASSLIYGQAYYEQYF; cdr3_nt: TGTGCCAGCAGCTTAATTTATGGACAGGCTTACTACGAGCAGTACTTC
clone_size: once; d_call: -; v_call: TRBV5-1; j_call: TRBJ2-4; cdr3_aa: CASSGTGKSKNIQYF; cdr3_nt: TGCGCCAGCAGCGGAACAGGGAAGAGCAAAAACATTCAGTACTTC
clone_size: -; d_call: TRBD2; v_call: TRBV12-5; j_call: TRBJ2-2; cdr3_aa: CASGLGGGPGLAGPNTGELFF; cdr3_nt: TGTGCTAGTGGTTTGGGCGGAGGACCGGGACTAGCGGGGCCAAACACCGGGGAGCTGTTTTTT
clone_size: -; d_call: TRBD2; v_call: TRBV2; j_call: TRBJ2-7; cdr3_aa: CASSRGGVEQYF; cdr3_nt: TGTGCCAGCAGTCGGGGGGGGGTTGAGCAGTACTTC
clone_size: -; d_call: -; v_call: TRBV4-3; j_call: TRBJ1-3; cdr3_aa: CASSQDQGLFLDGNTIYF; cdr3_nt: TGCGCCAGCAGCCAAGATCAGGGACTTTTTCTCGATGGAAACACCATATATTTT
clone_size: -; d_call: TRBD1; v_call: TRBV28; j_call: TRBJ2-7; cdr3_aa: CASSTDREYYEQYF; cdr3_nt: TGTGCCAGCAGCACGGACAGGGAATATTACGAGCAGTACTTC